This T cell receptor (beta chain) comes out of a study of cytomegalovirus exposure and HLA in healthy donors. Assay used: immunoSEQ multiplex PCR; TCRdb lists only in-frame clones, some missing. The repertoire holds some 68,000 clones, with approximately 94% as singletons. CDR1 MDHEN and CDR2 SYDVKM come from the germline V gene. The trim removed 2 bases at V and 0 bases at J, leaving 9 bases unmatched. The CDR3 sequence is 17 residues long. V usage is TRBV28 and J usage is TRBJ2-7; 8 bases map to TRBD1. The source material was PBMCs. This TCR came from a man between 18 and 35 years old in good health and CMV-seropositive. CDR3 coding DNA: TGTGCCAGCAGTTTAGCAGGGGGCGCCCGCAGCTCCTACGAGCAGTACTTC. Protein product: CASSLAGGARSSYEQYF.